This paragraph covers one T cell receptor (beta chain) sequence. The antigen is undetermined. The treatment is: oral pan-JAK inhibitor, 5-10 mg twice daily. In alopecia areata patients, both lesional scalp punch biopsies and peripheral blood were collected. cDNA serving as the sequencing template came from extracted, reverse transcribed RNA. The table came from immunoSEQ multiplex PCR; TCRdb's copy has only in-frame clones and leaves some out. The repertoire holds about 97,000 clones, with almost 60% as singletons. The sample is drawn from a study of CD8+ T cells in alopecia areata. Study-wide context: Treated patients took oral tofacitinib at 5 to 10 mg twice daily. The investigators scored severity in treated patients by the percentage of affected scalp area.

The germline V and J ends were trimmed by 2 bases and 5 bases, with 13 bases remaining between them. Germline CDR1 MDHEN, CDR2 SYDVKM. The CDR3 is 14 residues long. General study points: Many expanded lesional clones stayed in scalp and blood while on tofacitinib.

This receptor was obtained from a human donor with alopecia areata. This specimen consisted of CD8+ T cells sorted from blood, obtained at approximately week 56, from a patient treated with tofacitinib. The J gene is TRBJ2-7, the V gene TRBV28; D possibly corresponds to TRBD2 (5 bases). This chain's CDR3 is CASSLGGSGNEQYF. As DNA, the CDR3 is TGTGCCAGCAGTTTAGGAGGTTCTGGGAACGAGCAGTACTTC. Using reference TRBV28 and TRBJ2-7 for the parts outside the CDR3, the full variable domain is DVKVTQSSRYLVKRTGEKVFLECVQDMDHENMFWYRQDPGLGLRLIYFSYDVKMKEKGDIPEGYSVSREKKERFSLILESASTNQTSMYLCASSLGGSGNEQYFGPGTRLTVT.